These 32 T cell receptor beta chains were all obtained from the same sample, sequenced in a study of cytomegalovirus exposure and HLA in healthy donors. Here immunoSEQ multiplex PCR was the method, and the copy in TCRdb shows in-frame clones only, minus some. This table holds 150,000 or so clones, roughly nine tenths found once. Sequencing was done on a sample of PBMCs. The receptor source for this set is a woman younger than 30 in good health and CMV-seropositive.

This chain joins TRBV5-1 and TRBJ2-6; 9 bases fit TRBD2. CDR1 and CDR2 (germline): SGHRS, YFSETQ. The J segment lost 0 bases and the V segment lost 2 bases, leaving 9 bases of the junction unmatched. The length of the CDR3 is 19 residues. The CDR3 DNA reads as TGCGCCAGCAGCTTCGCAACAGGGACTAGCCCCTCTGGGGCCAACGTCCTGACTTTC. Protein sequence: CASSFATGTSPSGANVLTF.

The chain joins TRBV29-1 to TRBJ2-7; 12 nucleotides match TRBD1. Germline V gene data show CDR1 as SQVTM and CDR2 as ANQGSEA. The CDR3 runs 13 residues. J was trimmed by 7 bases and V by 4 bases; bases with no gene match: 5. CDR3 DNA sequence: TGCAGCGTTGCCCGGGACAGGGGGCGGGAGCAGTACTTC. This encodes CSVARDRGREQYF.

The chain links TRBV19 to TRBJ1-5; a possible D gene is TRBD1 (5 bases). This CDR3 comprises 14 residues. V was cut by 3 bases and J by 7 bases, with 13 bases left in between. Per the germline V gene, CDR1 is LNHDA and CDR2 is SQIVND (reference sequence). CDR3 nucleotide sequence: TGTGCCAGTAGTATGGGCGGGGGGTTACAGCCCCAGCATTTT. This gives the protein CASSMGGGLQPQHF.

This clone was observed once. The chain couples TRBV30 to TRBJ1-2; perhaps TRBD1 as D (6 bases). V lost 4 bases to trimming and J lost 2 bases, with 11 bases between them. Germline assignment: CDR1 GTSNPN and CDR2 SVGIG (reference sequence). This CDR3 has 13 amino acids. The CDR3 protein is CAWIEQGNYGYTF. The CDR3 DNA follows: TGTGCCTGGATTGAGCAGGGGAACTATGGCTACACCTTC.

The gene calls are TRBV2 and TRBJ1-5, with 7 positions matching TRBD1. CDR3 length equals 15 residues. V gave up 6 bases and J gave up 3 bases; unmatched junction bases: 8. CDR1 SNHLY and CDR2 FYNNEI come from the germline V gene. CDR3: CASRKGRGNNQPQHF. The CDR3 nucleotides read TGTGCCAGCAGGAAGGGCAGGGGGAACAATCAGCCCCAGCATTTT.

The chain recombines TRBV7-2 with TRBJ2-1; the D is unclear. The germline gives CDR1 SGHTA, CDR2 FQGNSA. V was shortened by 1 base and J by 4 bases, with 8 bases between the two germline ends. CDR3 length: 14 residues. The CDR3 sequence is CASSLGPFYNEQFF. For the CDR3, the DNA is TGTGCCAGCAGCTTAGGGCCGTTTTACAATGAGCAGTTCTTC.

The chain couples TRBV30 to TRBJ1-6; possible D gene TRBD1, 5 bases. Germline assignment: CDR1 GTSNPN and CDR2 SVGIG (reference sequence). V gave up 0 bases and J gave up 7 bases, with 13 bases separating them. This CDR3 has 15 amino acids. CDR3 DNA: TGTGCCTGGAGTGTAAGTATGGCAGGGAATTCACCCCTCCACTTT. Its protein product is CAWSVSMAGNSPLHF.

DNA of the CDR3: TGCGCCAGCAGCCATATCTGGGCCGGTGGTAGGGAAAAACTGTTTTTT. This codes for CASSHIWAGGREKLFF. V gene TRBV4-1 combines with J gene TRBJ1-4; D call uncertain. The CDR3 covers 16 residues. The V gene lost 3 bases and the J gene lost 8 bases, with 19 bases spanning the gap. Germline assignment: CDR1 MGHRA and CDR2 YSYEKL.

The chain couples TRBV6-5 to TRBJ2-6; the D is unclear. Trimming shortened V by 6 bases and J by 3 bases, and 9 bases separated the two germline ends. Germline V gives CDR1 MNHEY, CDR2 SVGAGI. The CDR3 is 14 residues long. The CDR3 here is CASRPTSGANVLTF. The CDR3 DNA sequence: TGTGCCAGCAGACCCACAAGTGGGGCCAACGTCCTGACTTTC.

The gene calls are TRBV19 and TRBJ2-3; 13 nucleotides line up with TRBD2. Germline assignment: CDR1 LNHDA and CDR2 SQIVND (reference sequence). The CDR3 has 16 residues. Unmatched junction bases numbered 5, after V lost 5 bases and J lost 3 bases. The CDR3 nucleotides read TGTGCCAGTAGTCAGGGACTAGCGGGGTCAACAGATACGCAGTATTTT. This encodes CASSQGLAGSTDTQYF. The entire variable domain, with the rest obtained from reference TRBV19 and TRBJ2-3, is as follows: DGGITQSPKYLFRKEGQNVTLSCEQNLNHDAMYWYRQDPGQGLRLIYYSQIVNDFQKGDIAEGYSVSREKKESFPLTVTSAQKNPTAFYLCASSQGLAGSTDTQYFGPGTRLTVL.

This clone was observed a single time. This chain uses TRBV2 with TRBJ2-3; 13 nucleotides line up with TRBD2. The germline gives CDR1 SNHLY, CDR2 FYNNEI. This CDR3 contains 17 residues. Trimming removed 5 bases from V and 0 bases from J; junction bases left unmatched: 5. CDR3 coding DNA: TGTGCCAGCAGTCGGGGGACTAGCGGGGCTAGCACAGATACGCAGTATTTT. Protein sequence: CASSRGTSGASTDTQYF.

The chain recombines TRBV7-2 with TRBJ2-7, with 7 positions matching TRBD1. Germline V gives CDR1 SGHTA, CDR2 FQGNSA. The V gene end was trimmed by 5 bases and the J gene end by 9 bases; junction bases not matched to a gene: 10. CDR3 length: 13 amino acids. CDR3 in amino acids: CASSIKQGQGQYF. The CDR3 nucleotides read TGTGCCAGCAGCATTAAACAGGGGCAAGGGCAGTACTTC.

The chain joins TRBV29-1 to TRBJ1-1, with a weak D call TRBD1 (6 bases). The CDR3 spans 15 residues. The V end lost 3 bases, the J end lost 7 bases, and 21 bases lay between the germline ends. The germline V gene has CDR1 SQVTM and CDR2 ANQGSEA. DNA for the CDR3: TGCAGCGTTGAGGGCCAGGGGCCAGGAGAGGTTGAAGCTTTCTTT. Its translation is CSVEGQGPGEVEAFF. Based on the CDR3 plus reference TRBV29-1 and TRBJ1-1, the full variable domain is SAVISQKPSRDICQRGTSLTIQCQVDSQVTMMFWYRQQPGQSLTLIATANQGSEATYESGFVIDKFPISRPNLTFSTLTVSNMSPEDSSIYLCSVEGQGPGEVEAFFGQGTRLTVV.

This clone was found once. The V call is TRBV5-1, the J call TRBJ1-1; tentatively, D is TRBD1 (5 bases). Per germline, CDR1 SGHRS and CDR2 YFSETQ. CDR3 size: 17 residues. V shed 4 bases and J shed 5 bases, with 24 bases lying between them. CDR3 sequence: CASSRRPGLSKATEAFF. Here the CDR3 DNA reads TGCGCCAGCAGCAGAAGACCAGGGCTCTCCAAGGCTACTGAAGCTTTCTTT. Supplemented by reference TRBV5-1 and TRBJ1-1, the full variable domain reads KAGVTQTPRYLIKTRGQQVTLSCSPISGHRSVSWYQQTPGQGLQFLFEYFSETQRNKGNFPGRFSGRQFSNSRSEMNVSTLELGDSALYLCASSRRPGLSKATEAFFGQGTRLTVV.

This chain joins TRBV23-1 and TRBJ2-5; 8 bases line up with TRBD1. TRBV23-1 has ORF status, its function being uncertain. V trimming: 3 bases; J trimming: 3 bases; junction bases outside the gene matches: 12. The CDR3 has 17 amino acids. The CDR3 DNA follows: TGCGCCAGCAGTCATTCCCCTAAGGACAGGGCTAAAGAGACCCAGTACTTC. Translated: CASSHSPKDRAKETQYF.

This clone showed up just once. This rearrangement joins TRBV5-1 to TRBJ2-7; 8 nucleotides agree with TRBD2. This CDR3 region has 17 residues. Germline trimming cut 5 bases from V and 0 bases from J; bases unmatched to any gene: 13. From germline, CDR1 is SGHRS and CDR2 YFSETQ. The CDR3 protein is CASSPREGQPFSYEQYF. The CDR3 coding sequence is TGCGCCAGCAGTCCCCGGGAGGGGCAGCCTTTCTCCTACGAGCAGTACTTC.

Only a few counts were recorded for this clone. The chain links TRBV30 to TRBJ1-6, with a possible D match to TRBD1 (5 bases). V was cut by 0 bases and J by 7 bases, with 7 bases left in between. The CDR3 consists of 13 residues. Germline V gene data show CDR1 as GTSNPN and CDR2 as SVGIG (reference sequence). Here the CDR3 DNA reads TGTGCCTGGAGTGTCGGGGGGAATTCACCCCTCCACTTT. Translation: CAWSVGGNSPLHF.

The J gene is TRBJ1-1, the V gene TRBV19; no clear D gene. Between the trimmed V and J ends, which lost 7 bases and 4 bases, there was a span of 16 bases. The CDR3 is 14 residues long. Germline V gene sequence: CDR1 LNHDA, CDR2 SQIVND (reference sequence). CDR3 in amino acids: CASTHQSYSTEAFF. The CDR3 nucleotides are TGTGCCAGTACCCATCAAAGTTATAGCACTGAAGCTTTCTTT.

V gene TRBV5-5 combines with J gene TRBJ2-7; TRBD1 agrees at 9 bases. CDR1 SGHKS and CDR2 YYEKEE come from the germline V gene (reference sequence). CDR3 length: 18 amino acids. V dropped 2 bases and J dropped 1; count of bases not matched to a gene: 13. CDR3 loop: CASSFTYPGTGRSYEQYF. DNA of the CDR3: TGTGCCAGCAGCTTCACTTATCCCGGGACAGGGAGATCCTACGAGCAGTACTTC.

The chain combines TRBV5-1 with TRBJ2-1, with 14 nucleotides matching TRBD2. This CDR3 is 21 amino acids long. Germline V lookup: CDR1 SGHRS, CDR2 YFSETQ. The J segment lost 9 bases and the V segment lost 3 bases, leaving 23 bases of the junction unmatched. CDR3: CASSSKVGAEGLAGVVGEQFF. In DNA, the CDR3 is TGCGCCAGCAGCTCCAAAGTAGGGGCCGAGGGACTAGCGGGGGTAGTTGGTGAGCAGTTCTTC. The entire variable domain, with the rest obtained from reference TRBV5-1 and TRBJ2-1, is as follows: KAGVTQTPRYLIKTRGQQVTLSCSPISGHRSVSWYQQTPGQGLQFLFEYFSETQRNKGNFPGRFSGRQFSNSRSEMNVSTLELGDSALYLCASSSKVGAEGLAGVVGEQFFGPGTRLTVL.

The chain is built from TRBV28 and TRBJ2-1; 14 bases line up with TRBD2. Per the germline V gene, CDR1 is MDHEN and CDR2 is SYDVKM. The CDR3 is 16 residues long. Germline trimming cut 5 bases from V and 0 bases from J; bases unmatched to any gene: 0. The CDR3 DNA is TGTGCCAGCAGTGGACTAGCGGGGGGCTCCTACAATGAGCAGTTCTTC. Translating it yields CASSGLAGGSYNEQFF.

The chain carries TRBV4-3 and TRBJ2-7; possible D gene TRBD2, 7 bases. Germline loops: CDR1 LGHNA, CDR2 YSLEER. V lost 0 bases and J 6 bases, leaving 12 bases between the germline ends. This CDR3 spans 14 amino acids. The CDR3: CASSQDGGAREQYF. The CDR3 bases are TGCGCCAGCAGCCAAGATGGGGGGGCGCGCGAGCAGTACTTC.

J is TRBJ2-3 and V is TRBV28, with 11 bases identical to TRBD2. The CDR3 loop spans 18 amino acids. V dropped 4 bases and J dropped 4; count of bases not matched to a gene: 13. Per the germline V gene, CDR1 is MDHEN and CDR2 is SYDVKM. CDR3 loop: CASSYPVFSGGAPDTQYF. The CDR3 DNA reads TGTGCCAGCAGTTACCCCGTTTTTAGCGGGGGGGCCCCAGATACGCAGTATTTT. Combining the CDR3 with reference TRBV28 and TRBJ2-3 gives the whole variable domain DVKVTQSSRYLVKRTGEKVFLECVQDMDHENMFWYRQDPGLGLRLIYFSYDVKMKEKGDIPEGYSVSREKKERFSLILESASTNQTSMYLCASSYPVFSGGAPDTQYFGPGTRLTVL.

The chain recombines TRBV13 with TRBJ1-2; 7 bases are a match to TRBD1. J gave up 0 bases and V 2 bases, and 6 bases lay outside the gene matches. Germline CDR1 reads PRHDT; CDR2 reads FYEKMQ (reference sequence). There are 16 residues in the CDR3. DNA of the CDR3: TGTGCCAGCAGCTTACCCCCAGGGGGAACTAACTATGGCTACACCTTC. Translated: CASSLPPGGTNYGYTF. Combining the CDR3 with reference TRBV13 and TRBJ1-2 gives the whole variable domain AAGVIQSPRHLIKEKRETATLKCYPIPRHDTVYWYQQGPGQDPQFLISFYEKMQSDKGSIPDRFSAQQFSDYHSELNMSSLELGDSALYFCASSLPPGGTNYGYTFGSGTRLTVV.

The V call is TRBV6-5, the J call TRBJ2-7, with D tentatively TRBD1 (5 bases). Per the germline V gene, CDR1 is MNHEY and CDR2 is SVGAGI. The CDR3 totals 13 residues. V was cut by 3 bases and J by 4 bases, with 10 bases left in between. CDR3 coding DNA: TGTGCCAGCAGTTATTACCAGGGATACGAGCAGTACTTC. Translation gives CASSYYQGYEQYF.

The chain has TRBV30 and TRBJ2-7; D gene uncertain. The CDR3 consists of 12 residues. CDR1 is GTSNPN, CDR2 SVGIG, per germline (reference sequence). With 6 bases removed from V and 6 bases from J, the gap between germline ends came to 15 bases. The CDR3: CACRVTLSEQYF. CDR3 nucleotide sequence: TGTGCCTGCCGGGTAACGCTCTCCGAGCAGTACTTC.

V usage is TRBV7-9 and J usage is TRBJ2-1; 7 bases fit TRBD1. CDR1 SEHNR and CDR2 FQNEAQ come from the germline V gene (reference sequence). The V segment lost 5 bases and the J segment 7 bases; nucleotides outside the gene matches: 14. The CDR3 has 16 residues. CDR3 bases: TGTGCCAGCAGCCCTACGACAGGGAAGAGAAAAAATGAGCAGTTCTTC. Translated: CASSPTTGKRKNEQFF.

The rearrangement links TRBV7-9 to TRBJ2-1, with 12 bases lining up with TRBD1. The CDR3 length is 14 residues. Germline V gene lookup returns CDR1 SEHNR and CDR2 FQNEAQ (reference sequence). V dropped 9 bases and J dropped 7; count of bases not matched to a gene: 7. The CDR3 spells CASLPGQGANEQFF. CDR3 DNA: TGTGCCAGTTTACCGGGACAGGGGGCAAATGAGCAGTTCTTC.

This chain links TRBV28 with TRBJ1-2; 9 positions match TRBD1. The germline CDR1 and CDR2 sequences are MDHEN and SYDVKM. The CDR3 spans 13 residues. Losses at the gene ends were 7 bases for V and 10 bases for J; bases not matched to a gene: 10. The CDR3 coding sequence is TGTGCCAGCACCATACGGGACAGGGAGGCCTACACCTTC. It yields the protein CASTIRDREAYTF.

The rearrangement uses TRBV28 and TRBJ1-2, with 11 bases fitting TRBD1. Germline assignment: CDR1 MDHEN and CDR2 SYDVKM. The length of the CDR3 is 18 residues. The junction had 10 bases not matched to a gene; V was cut back by 2 bases and J by 2 bases. DNA for the CDR3: TGTGCCAGCAGTTTAGTGAGGACAGGGGGCTATCCCAACTATGGCTACACCTTC. As protein: CASSLVRTGGYPNYGYTF.

The chain combines TRBV6-5 with TRBJ2-5; D perhaps matches TRBD2 (5 bases). This CDR3 contains 15 residues. Germline CDR1 is MNHEY and CDR2 is SVGAGI. Trimming pared 8 bases from V and 4 bases from J, leaving 20 bases between. CDR3 protein: CASGGSLGVRETQYF. The DNA of the CDR3 is TGTGCCAGCGGAGGCTCACTAGGAGTTAGAGAGACCCAGTACTTC.

The chain uses TRBV19 and TRBJ2-7; 9 bases map to TRBD1. The V and J ends lost 5 bases and 5 bases, in that order; junction bases with no gene match: 7. Per the germline V gene, CDR1 is LNHDA and CDR2 is SQIVND (reference sequence). The CDR3 totals 14 residues. The DNA for the CDR3 is TGTGCCAGTAGTTCCCGGGACAGGGAAGACGAGCAGTACTTC. It translates to CASSSRDREDEQYF.